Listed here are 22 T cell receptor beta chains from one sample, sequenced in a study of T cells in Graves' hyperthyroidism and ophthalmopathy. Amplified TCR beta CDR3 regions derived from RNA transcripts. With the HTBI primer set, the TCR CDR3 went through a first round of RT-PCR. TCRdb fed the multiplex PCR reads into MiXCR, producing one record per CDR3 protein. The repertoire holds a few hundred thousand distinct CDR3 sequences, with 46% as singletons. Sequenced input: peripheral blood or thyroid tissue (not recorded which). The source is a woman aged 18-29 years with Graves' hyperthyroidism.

CDR3 nucleotide sequence: TGTGCCAGCAGCCCCCAAGAGGGACAGGGCTACTCTGGGGCCAACGTCCTGACTTTC. Its translation: CASSPQEGQGYSGANVLTF. V is TRBV7-2 and J is TRBJ2-6; 9 bases align to TRBD1. V trimming: 5 bases; J trimming: 0 bases; junction bases outside the gene matches: 11. The CDR3 has 19 amino acids. The germline V gene encodes CDR1 SGHTA and CDR2 FQGNSA.

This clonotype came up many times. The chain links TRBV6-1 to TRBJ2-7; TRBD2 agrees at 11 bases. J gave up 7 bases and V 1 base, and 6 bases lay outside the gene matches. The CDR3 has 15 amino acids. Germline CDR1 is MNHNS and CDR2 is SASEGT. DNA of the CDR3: TGTGCCAGCAGTGAAGAGGGACTAGCGGTACGTGAGCAGTACTTC. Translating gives CASSEEGLAVREQYF.

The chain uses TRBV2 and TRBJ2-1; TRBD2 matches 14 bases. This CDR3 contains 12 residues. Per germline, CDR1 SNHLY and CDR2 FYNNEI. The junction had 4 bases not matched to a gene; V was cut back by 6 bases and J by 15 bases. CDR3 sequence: CASRGTSGRPFF. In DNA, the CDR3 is TGTGCCAGCAGGGGGACTAGCGGGAGACCGTTCTTC. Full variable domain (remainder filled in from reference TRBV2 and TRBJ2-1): EPEVTQTPSHQVTQMGQEVILRCVPISNHLYFYWYRQILGQKVEFLVSFYNNEISEKSEIFDDQFSVERPDGSNFTLKIRSTKLEDSAMYFCASRGTSGRPFFGPGTRLTVL.

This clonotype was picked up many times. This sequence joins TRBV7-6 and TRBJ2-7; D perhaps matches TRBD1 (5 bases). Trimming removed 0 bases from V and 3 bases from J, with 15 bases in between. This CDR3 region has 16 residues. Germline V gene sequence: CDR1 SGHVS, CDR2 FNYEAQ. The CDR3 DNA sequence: TGTGCCAGCAGCTTAGCCGCAGGGTCCACGCGCTACGAGCAGTACTTC. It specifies CASSLAAGSTRYEQYF.

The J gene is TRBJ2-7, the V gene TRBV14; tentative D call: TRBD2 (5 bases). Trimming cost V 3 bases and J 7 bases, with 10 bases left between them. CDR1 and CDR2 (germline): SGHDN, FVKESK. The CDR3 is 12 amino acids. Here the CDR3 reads CASSHAPGEQYF. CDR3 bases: TGTGCCAGCAGCCATGCCCCGGGGGAGCAGTACTTC.

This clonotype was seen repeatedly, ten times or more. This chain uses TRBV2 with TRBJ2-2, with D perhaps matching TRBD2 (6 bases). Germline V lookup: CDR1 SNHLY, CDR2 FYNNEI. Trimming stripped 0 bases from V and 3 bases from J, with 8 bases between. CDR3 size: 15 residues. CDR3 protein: CASSEASGYTGELFF. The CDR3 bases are TGTGCCAGCAGTGAAGCGAGCGGGTACACCGGGGAGCTGTTTTTT.

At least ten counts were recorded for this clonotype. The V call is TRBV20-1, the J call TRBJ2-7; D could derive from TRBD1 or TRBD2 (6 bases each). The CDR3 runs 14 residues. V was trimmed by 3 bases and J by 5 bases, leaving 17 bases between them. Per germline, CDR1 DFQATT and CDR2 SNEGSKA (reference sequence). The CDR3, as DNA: TGCAGTGCTAGTGCCCCCCGGGGGCAGGACGAGCAGTACTTC. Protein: CSASAPRGQDEQYF.

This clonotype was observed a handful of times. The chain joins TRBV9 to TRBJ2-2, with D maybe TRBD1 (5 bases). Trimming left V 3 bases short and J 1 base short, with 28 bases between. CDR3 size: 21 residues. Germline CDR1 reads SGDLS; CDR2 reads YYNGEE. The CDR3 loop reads CASSATPNPRRGPKNTGELFF. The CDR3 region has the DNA TGTGCCAGCAGCGCGACACCCAATCCGAGAAGGGGCCCGAAGAACACCGGGGAGCTGTTTTTT. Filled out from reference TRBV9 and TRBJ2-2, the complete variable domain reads DSGVTQTPKHLITATGQRVTLRCSPRSGDLSVYWYQQSLDQGLQFLIQYYNGEERAKGNILERFSAQQFPDLHSELNLSSLELGDSALYFCASSATPNPRRGPKNTGELFFGEGSRLTVL.

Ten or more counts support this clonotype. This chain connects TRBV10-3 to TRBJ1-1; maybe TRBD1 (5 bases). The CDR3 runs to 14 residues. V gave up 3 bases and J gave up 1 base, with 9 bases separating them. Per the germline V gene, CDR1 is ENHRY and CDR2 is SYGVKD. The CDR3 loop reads CAISDAGTNTEAFF. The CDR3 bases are TGTGCCATCAGTGACGCGGGGACGAACACTGAAGCTTTCTTT.

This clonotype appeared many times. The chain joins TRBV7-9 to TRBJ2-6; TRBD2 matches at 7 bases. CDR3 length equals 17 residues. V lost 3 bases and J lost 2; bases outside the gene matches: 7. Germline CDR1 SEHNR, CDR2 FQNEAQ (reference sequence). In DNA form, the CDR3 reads TGTGCCAGCAGCTTGATGGAGGGAGGGCCTGGGGCCAACGTCCTGACTTTC. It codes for CASSLMEGGPGANVLTF.

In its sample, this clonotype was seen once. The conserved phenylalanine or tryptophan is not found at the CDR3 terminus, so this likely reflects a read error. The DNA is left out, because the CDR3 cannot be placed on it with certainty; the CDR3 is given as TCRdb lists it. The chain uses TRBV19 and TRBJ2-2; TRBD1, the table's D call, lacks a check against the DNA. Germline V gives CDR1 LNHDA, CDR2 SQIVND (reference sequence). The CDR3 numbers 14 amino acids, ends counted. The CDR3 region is CASSGGGINRGAVV.

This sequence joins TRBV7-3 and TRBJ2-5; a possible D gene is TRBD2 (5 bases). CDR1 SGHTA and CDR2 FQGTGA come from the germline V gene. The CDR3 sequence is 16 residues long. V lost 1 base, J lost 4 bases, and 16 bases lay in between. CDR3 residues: CASSLNPGRRGETQYF. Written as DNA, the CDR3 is TGTGCCAGCAGCTTAAACCCCGGGCGCCGGGGAGAGACCCAGTACTTC.

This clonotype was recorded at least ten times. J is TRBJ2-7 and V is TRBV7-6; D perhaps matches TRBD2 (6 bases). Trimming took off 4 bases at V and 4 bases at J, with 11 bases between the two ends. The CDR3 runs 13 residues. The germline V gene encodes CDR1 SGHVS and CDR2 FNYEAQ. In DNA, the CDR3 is TGTGCCAGCAGCTCGACTAGAAGATACGAGCAGTACTTC. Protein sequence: CASSSTRRYEQYF.

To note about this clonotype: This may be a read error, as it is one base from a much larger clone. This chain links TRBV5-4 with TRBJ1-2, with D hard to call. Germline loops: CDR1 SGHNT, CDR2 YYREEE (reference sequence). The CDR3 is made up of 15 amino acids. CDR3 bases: TGTGCCAGCAGCCCAGACACATACAGTAACTATGACTACACCTTC. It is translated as CASSPDTYSNYDYTF.

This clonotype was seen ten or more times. The CDR3 sequence: CASRNSGANVLTF. The CDR3 coding sequence is TGTGCCAGCAGAAACTCTGGGGCCAACGTCCTGACTTTC. This sequence joins TRBV14 and TRBJ2-6; D is ambiguous. The CDR3 totals 13 residues. V was cut by 6 bases and J by 0 bases, with 3 bases left in between. Germline values: CDR1 SGHDN, CDR2 FVKESK. Supplemented by reference TRBV14 and TRBJ2-6, the full variable domain reads EAGVTQFPSHSVIEKGQTVTLRCDPISGHDNLYWYRRVMGKEIKFLLHFVKESKQDESGMPNNRFLAERTGGTYSTLKVQPAELEDSGVYFCASRNSGANVLTFGAGSRLTVL.

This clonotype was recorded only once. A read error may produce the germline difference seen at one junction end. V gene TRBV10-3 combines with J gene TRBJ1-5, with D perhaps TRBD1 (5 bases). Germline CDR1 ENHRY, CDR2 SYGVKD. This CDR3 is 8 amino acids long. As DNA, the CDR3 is TGTGCCATCAGTTCACAGGATTTT. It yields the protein CAISSQDF.

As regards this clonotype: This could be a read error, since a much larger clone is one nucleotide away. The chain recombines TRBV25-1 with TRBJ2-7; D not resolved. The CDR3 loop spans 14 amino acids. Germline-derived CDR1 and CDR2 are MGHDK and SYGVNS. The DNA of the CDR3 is TGTACCAGCAGTACCCGGGCTGTATCCTACGAGCAGTACTTC. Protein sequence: CTSSTRAVSYEQYF.

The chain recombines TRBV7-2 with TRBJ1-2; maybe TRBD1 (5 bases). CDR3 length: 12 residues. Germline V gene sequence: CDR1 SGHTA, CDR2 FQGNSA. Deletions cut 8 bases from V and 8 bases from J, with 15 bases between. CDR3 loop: CASRGTQLGYTF. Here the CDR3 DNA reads TGTGCCAGCCGTGGGACTCAGTTGGGCTACACCTTC.

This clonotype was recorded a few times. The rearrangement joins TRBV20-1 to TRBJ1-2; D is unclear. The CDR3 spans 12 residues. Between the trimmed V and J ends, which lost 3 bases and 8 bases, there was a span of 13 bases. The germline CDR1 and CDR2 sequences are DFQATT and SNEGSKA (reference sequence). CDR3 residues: CSASPGFGGYTF. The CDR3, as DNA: TGCAGTGCTAGTCCCGGCTTTGGGGGCTACACCTTC.

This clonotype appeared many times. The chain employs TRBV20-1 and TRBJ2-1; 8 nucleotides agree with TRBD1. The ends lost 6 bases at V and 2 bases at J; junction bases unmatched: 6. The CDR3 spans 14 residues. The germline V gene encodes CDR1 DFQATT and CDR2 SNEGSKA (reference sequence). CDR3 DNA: TGCAGTGCCCCCCCACAGGGGGCCTACAATGAGCAGTTCTTC. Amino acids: CSAPPQGAYNEQFF.

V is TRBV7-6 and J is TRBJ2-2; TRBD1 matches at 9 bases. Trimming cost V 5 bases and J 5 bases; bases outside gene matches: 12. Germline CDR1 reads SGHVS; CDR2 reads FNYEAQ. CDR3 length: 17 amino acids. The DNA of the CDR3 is TGTGCCAGCAGCCCTCTTTTGGACAGGGGAGCGACCGGGGAGCTGTTTTTT. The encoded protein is CASSPLLDRGATGELFF.

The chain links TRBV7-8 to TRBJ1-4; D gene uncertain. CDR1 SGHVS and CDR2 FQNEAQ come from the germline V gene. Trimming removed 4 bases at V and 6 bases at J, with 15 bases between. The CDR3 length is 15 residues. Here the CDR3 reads CASSSPLPRDEKLFF. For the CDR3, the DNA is TGTGCCAGCAGCTCCCCCTTGCCCCGCGATGAAAAACTGTTTTTT.